The TCR beta chain described here comes from a study of beta chain features in type 1 diabetes. Study-level points and caveats: TCRB CDR3s were moderately but significantly shorter in Type 1 diabetes patients in all four CD4+ subsets. It was possible that PCR favored shorter templates, equally so in patients and controls.

On this clone itself: Its target is unknown.

Germline V gene data show CDR1 as SGHRS and CDR2 as YFSETQ. The CDR3 contains 16 residues. V gave up 2 bases and J gave up 0 bases; unmatched junction bases: 7. Expressed TCRB transcripts got sequenced, as all isolated RNA was reverse transcribed. Only in-frame clones appear in the TCRdb table, and some are missing; sequencing was by immunoSEQ multiplex PCR. The repertoire holds about 740,000 clones, with over 10% as singletons. The TCR originated in a man aged 18 to 30 with type 1 diabetes. Sequencing was performed on naive CD4+ T cells from blood. The chain uses TRBV5-1 and TRBJ2-5, with 7 positions matching TRBD1. CDR3 DNA sequence: TGCGCCAGCAGCTTCGGGACAGACTTGTACCAAGAGACCCAGTACTTC. Translated, it gives CASSFGTDLYQETQYF.